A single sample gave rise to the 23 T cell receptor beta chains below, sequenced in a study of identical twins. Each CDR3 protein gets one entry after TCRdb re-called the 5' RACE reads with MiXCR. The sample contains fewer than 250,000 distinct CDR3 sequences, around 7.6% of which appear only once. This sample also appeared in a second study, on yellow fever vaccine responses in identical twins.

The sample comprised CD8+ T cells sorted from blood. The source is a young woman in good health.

CDR3 amino acids: CASRPRTGASQPQHF. For the CDR3, the DNA is TGTGCCAGCAGGCCTCGGACAGGAGCCTCTCAGCCCCAGCATTTT. The chain has TRBV28 and TRBJ1-5; 7 nucleotides match TRBD1. The CDR3 is 15 residues long. V was pared by 6 bases and J by 6 bases, with 11 bases of the junction left unmatched. Germline loops: CDR1 MDHEN, CDR2 SYDVKM.

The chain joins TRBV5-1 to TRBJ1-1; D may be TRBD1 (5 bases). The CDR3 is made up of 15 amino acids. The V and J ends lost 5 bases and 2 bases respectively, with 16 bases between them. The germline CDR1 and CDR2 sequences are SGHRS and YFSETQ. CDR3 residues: CASSLDRYPNTEAFF. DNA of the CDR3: TGCGCCAGCAGTCTTGACAGATATCCCAACACTGAAGCTTTCTTT.

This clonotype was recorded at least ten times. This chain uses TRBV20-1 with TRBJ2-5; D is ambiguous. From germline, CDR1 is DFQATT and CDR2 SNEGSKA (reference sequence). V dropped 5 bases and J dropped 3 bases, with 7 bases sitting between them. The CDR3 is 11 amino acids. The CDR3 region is CSAVYKETQYF. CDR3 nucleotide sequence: TGCAGTGCTGTTTATAAAGAGACCCAGTACTTC.

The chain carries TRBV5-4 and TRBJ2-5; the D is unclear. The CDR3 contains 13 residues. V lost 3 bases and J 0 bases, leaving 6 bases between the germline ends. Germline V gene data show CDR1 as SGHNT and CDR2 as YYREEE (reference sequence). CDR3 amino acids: CASSWTNQETQYF. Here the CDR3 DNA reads TGTGCCAGCAGCTGGACCAACCAAGAGACCCAGTACTTC.

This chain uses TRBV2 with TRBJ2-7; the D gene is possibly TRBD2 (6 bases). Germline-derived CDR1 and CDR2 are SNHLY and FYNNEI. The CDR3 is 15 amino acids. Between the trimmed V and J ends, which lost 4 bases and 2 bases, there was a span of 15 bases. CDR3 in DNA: TGTGCCAGCAGTGGCGGGGTAGCGGCTACCTACGAGCAGTACTTC. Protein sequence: CASSGGVAATYEQYF.

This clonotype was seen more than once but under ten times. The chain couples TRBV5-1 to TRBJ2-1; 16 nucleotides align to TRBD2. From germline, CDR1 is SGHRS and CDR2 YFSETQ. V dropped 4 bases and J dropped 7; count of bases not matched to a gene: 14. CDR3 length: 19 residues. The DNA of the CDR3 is TGCGCCAGCAGCGGATACGGGACTAGCGGGGGGGCACGCGTGAATGAGCAGTTCTTC. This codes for CASSGYGTSGGARVNEQFF.

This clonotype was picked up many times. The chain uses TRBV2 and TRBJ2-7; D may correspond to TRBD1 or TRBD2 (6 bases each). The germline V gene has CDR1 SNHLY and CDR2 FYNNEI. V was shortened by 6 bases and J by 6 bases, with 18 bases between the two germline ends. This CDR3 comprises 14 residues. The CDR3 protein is CASRGGSAGFEQYV. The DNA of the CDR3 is TGTGCCAGCAGAGGGGGGTCGGCCGGGTTCGAGCAGTACGTC.

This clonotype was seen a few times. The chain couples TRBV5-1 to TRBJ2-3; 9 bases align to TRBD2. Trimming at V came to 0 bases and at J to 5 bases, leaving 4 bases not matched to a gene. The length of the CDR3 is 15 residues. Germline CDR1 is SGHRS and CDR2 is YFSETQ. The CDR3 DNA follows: TGCGCCAGCAGCTTGGAGGGACTAGCAGGAGATACGCAGTATTTT. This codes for CASSLEGLAGDTQYF.

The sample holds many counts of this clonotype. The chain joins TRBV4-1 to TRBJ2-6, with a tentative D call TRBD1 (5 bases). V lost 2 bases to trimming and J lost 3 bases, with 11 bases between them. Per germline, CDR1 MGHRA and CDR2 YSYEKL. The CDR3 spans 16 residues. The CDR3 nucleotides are TGCGCCAGCAGCCAAAGTGGACAACTTGGGGCCAACGTCCTGACTTTC. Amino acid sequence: CASSQSGQLGANVLTF.

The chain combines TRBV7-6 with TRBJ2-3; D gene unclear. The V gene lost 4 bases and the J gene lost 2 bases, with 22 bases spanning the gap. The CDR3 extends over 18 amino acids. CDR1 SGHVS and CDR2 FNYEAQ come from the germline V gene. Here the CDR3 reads CASSYTEGPNTITDTQYF. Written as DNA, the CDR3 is TGTGCCAGCAGCTATACAGAAGGGCCCAACACAATCACAGATACGCAGTATTTT. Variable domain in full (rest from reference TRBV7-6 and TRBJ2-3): GAGVSQSPRYKVTKRGQDVALRCDPISGHVSLYWYRQALGQGPEFLTYFNYEAQQDKSGLPNDRFSAERPEGSISTLTIQRTEQRDSAMYRCASSYTEGPNTITDTQYFGPGTRLTVL.

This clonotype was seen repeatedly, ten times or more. CDR3 protein: CAISESRSYTF. Written as DNA, the CDR3 is TGTGCCATCAGTGAGTCCCGGAGCTACACCTTC. The chain carries TRBV10-3 and TRBJ1-2; D ambiguous. Germline V gene sequence: CDR1 ENHRY, CDR2 SYGVKD. The V end was cut by 0 bases, the J end by 9 bases, with 5 bases between. The CDR3 runs to 11 residues.

CDR3 residues: CASSLLFSAPPYNEQFF. CDR3 nucleotide sequence: TGTGCCAGCAGTTTGCTCTTTAGCGCGCCCCCCTACAATGAGCAGTTCTTC. The chain couples TRBV27 to TRBJ2-1; a weak D match, TRBD2 (5 bases). The length of the CDR3 is 17 residues. CDR1 MNHEY and CDR2 SMNVEV come from the germline V gene (reference sequence). V lost 3 bases to trimming and J lost 2 bases, with 17 bases between them.

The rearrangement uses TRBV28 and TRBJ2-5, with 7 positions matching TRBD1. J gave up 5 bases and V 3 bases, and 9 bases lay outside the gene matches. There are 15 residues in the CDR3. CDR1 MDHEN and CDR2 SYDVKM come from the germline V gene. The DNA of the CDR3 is TGTGCCAGCAGTTTGGGCGTAGGGGGCCGGGAGACCCAGTACTTC. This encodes CASSLGVGGRETQYF.

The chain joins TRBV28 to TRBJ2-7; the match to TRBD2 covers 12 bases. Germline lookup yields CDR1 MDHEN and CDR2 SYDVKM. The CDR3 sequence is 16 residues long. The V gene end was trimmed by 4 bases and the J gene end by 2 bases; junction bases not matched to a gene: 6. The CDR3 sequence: CASSSSTSGSPYEQYF. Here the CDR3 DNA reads TGTGCCAGCAGTTCGTCGACTAGCGGGAGTCCCTACGAGCAGTACTTC.

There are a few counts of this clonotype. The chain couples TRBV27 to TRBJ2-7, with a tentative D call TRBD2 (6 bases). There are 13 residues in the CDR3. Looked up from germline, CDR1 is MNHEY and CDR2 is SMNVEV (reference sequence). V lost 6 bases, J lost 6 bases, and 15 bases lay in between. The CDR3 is CASSPRGSREQYF. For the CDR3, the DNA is TGTGCCAGCAGCCCGCGGGGTTCCCGCGAGCAGTACTTC.

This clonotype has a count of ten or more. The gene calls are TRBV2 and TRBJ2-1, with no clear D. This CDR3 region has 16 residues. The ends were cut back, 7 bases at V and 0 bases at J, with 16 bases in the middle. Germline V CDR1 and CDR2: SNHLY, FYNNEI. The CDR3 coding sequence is TGTGCCAGCAACCCAGGCCCACGGCTCTCCTACAATGAGCAGTTCTTC. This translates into CASNPGPRLSYNEQFF.

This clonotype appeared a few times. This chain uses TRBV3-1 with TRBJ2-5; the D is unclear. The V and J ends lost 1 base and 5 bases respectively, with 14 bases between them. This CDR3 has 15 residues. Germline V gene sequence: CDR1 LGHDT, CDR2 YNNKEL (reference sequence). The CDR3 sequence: CASSQGAPSRETQYF. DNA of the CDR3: TGTGCCAGCAGCCAAGGGGCCCCCTCCAGGGAGACCCAGTACTTC.

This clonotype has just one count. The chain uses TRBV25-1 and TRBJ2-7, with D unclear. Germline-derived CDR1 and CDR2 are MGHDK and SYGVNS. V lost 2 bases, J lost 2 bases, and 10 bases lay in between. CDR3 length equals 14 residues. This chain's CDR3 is CASSEGIATYEQYF. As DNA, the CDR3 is TGTGCCAGCAGTGAAGGAATAGCCACCTACGAGCAGTACTTC.

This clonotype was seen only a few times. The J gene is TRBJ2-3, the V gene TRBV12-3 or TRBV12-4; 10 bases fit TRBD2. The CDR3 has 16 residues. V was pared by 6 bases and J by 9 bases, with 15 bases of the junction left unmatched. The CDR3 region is CASSTPTSGATVTQYF. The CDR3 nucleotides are TGTGCCAGCAGCACACCTACTAGCGGGGCTACAGTGACGCAGTATTTT.

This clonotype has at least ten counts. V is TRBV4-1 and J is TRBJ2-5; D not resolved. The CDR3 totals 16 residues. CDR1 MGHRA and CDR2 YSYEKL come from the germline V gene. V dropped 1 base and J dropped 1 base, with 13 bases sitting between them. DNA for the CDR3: TGCGCCAGCAGCCAAGGGGCTAGTCAGCGCCAAGAGACCCAGTACTTC. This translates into CASSQGASQRQETQYF.

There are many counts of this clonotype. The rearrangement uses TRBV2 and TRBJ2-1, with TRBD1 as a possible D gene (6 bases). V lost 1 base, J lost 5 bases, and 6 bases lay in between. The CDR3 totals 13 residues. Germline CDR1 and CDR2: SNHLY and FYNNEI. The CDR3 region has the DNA TGTGCCAGCAGTGAAGGGGACAACAATGAGCAGTTCTTC. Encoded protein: CASSEGDNNEQFF.

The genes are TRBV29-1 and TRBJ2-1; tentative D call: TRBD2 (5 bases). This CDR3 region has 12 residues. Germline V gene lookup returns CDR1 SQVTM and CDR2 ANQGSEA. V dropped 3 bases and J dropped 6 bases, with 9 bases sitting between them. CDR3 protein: CSVECEGNEQFF. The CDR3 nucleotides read TGCAGCGTTGAGTGTGAGGGCAATGAGCAGTTCTTC.

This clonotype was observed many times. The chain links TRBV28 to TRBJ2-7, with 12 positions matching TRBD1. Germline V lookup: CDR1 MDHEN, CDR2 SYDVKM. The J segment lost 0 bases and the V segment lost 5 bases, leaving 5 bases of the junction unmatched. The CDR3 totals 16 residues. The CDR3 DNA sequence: TGTGCCAGCAGTATCAGGGACAGGGGGCTCTCCTACGAGCAGTACGTC. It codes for CASSIRDRGLSYEQYV.